The present TCR beta chain was sequenced within a study of cytomegalovirus exposure and HLA in healthy donors. With 3 bases removed from V and 6 bases from J, the gap between germline ends came to 10 bases. Germline assignment: CDR1 SGHNT and CDR2 YYREEE (reference sequence). The CDR3 is made up of 12 amino acids. PCR primers comprised 60 Vbeta and 13 Jbeta primers. This table comes from immunoSEQ multiplex PCR, and its TCRdb copy is limited to in-frame clones, with some not included. The sample records about 86,000 clones, 60% to 80% being singletons. The receptor was derived from a man between 60 and 70 years old in good health and CMV-seronegative. Source material: PBMCs. The V call is TRBV5-4, the J call TRBJ2-7, with D uncertain. The CDR3 region is CASSSPSREQYF. The DNA of the CDR3 is TGTGCCAGCAGCTCCCCCTCGCGCGAGCAGTACTTC.